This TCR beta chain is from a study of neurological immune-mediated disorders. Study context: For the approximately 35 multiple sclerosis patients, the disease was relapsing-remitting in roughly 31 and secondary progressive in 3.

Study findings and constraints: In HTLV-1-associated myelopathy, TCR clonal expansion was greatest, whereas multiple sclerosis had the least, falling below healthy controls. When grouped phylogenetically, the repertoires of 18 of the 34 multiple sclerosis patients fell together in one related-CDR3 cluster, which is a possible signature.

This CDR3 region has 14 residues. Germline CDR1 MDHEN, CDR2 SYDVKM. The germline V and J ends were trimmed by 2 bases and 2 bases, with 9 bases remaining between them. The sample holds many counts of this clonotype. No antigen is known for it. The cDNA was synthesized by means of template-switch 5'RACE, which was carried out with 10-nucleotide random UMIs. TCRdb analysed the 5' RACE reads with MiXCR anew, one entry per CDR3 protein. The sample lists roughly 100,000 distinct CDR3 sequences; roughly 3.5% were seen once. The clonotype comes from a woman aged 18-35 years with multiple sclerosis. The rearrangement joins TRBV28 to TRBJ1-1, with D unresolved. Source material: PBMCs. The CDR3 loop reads CASSLGELNTEAFF. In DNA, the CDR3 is TGTGCCAGCAGTTTAGGCGAACTTAACACTGAAGCTTTCTTT.